This T cell receptor (beta chain) was identified in a study of metastatic and nonmetastatic thyroid tumors. The wider study: The authors compared repertoires across blood and tumor or nodule tissue from malignant and benign thyroid patients.

In the authors' workflow: For papillary thyroid cancer, a distant-metastasis classifier was constructed from CDR3 differences observed across clinicopathological groups. TCRdb re-clonotyped the PCR reads via MiXCR. The V and J calls reflect TCRdb's pipeline rather than the authors' work. The data show around 25,000 clones, with 26% seen just once and 15% to 20% held by the top ten. The germline V and J ends were trimmed by 6 bases and 6 bases, with 16 bases remaining between them. From germline, CDR1 is SGHKS and CDR2 YYEKEE (reference sequence). The CDR3 has 14 residues. Patients were all untreated before their thyroid surgery.

The genes are TRBV5-5 and TRBJ1-5; D is uncertain. The receptor comes from a male donor with papillary thyroid cancer or a benign thyroid nodule (not recorded which). Some clones in this sample may be carry-over from other donors' samples. Sequences were obtained from blood. In DNA, the CDR3 is TGTGCCAGCATCCCGTTGGGTGAGTTTCAGCCCCAGCATTTT. Protein: CASIPLGEFQPQHF.